One sample yielded the 6 T cell receptor beta chains listed below, sequenced in a study of a mutant IDH1 vaccine in newly diagnosed glioma. Using immunoSEQ multiplex PCR, the repertoire was profiled, and TCRdb retains in-frame clones only, with some absent. This table has approximately 41,000 clones, 80% to 95% appearing once. Which antigens these TCRs recognize remains unknown. Time point reported: week 23, last vaccination. A single vaccine dose contained 300 ug of mutant IDH1 20-mer peptide, and topical imiquimod was used with it. Sequencing used PBMCs, obtained from a glioma patient whose treatment included an IDH1 peptide vaccine. The source is a man aged 50 to 60 with glioma.

This sequence joins TRBV9 and TRBJ1-5, with D hard to call. Trimming took 0 bases from V and 7 from J, leaving 14 bases between them. Per the germline V gene, CDR1 is SGDLS and CDR2 is YYNGEE. The CDR3 is made up of 15 amino acids. CDR3 DNA sequence: TGTGCCAGCAGCGTAGGGGTGGGCGCAGAACAGCCCCAGCATTTT. Translated, it gives CASSVGVGAEQPQHF.

The gene calls are TRBV27 and TRBJ1-1, with TRBD1 matching 7 bases. Germline lookup yields CDR1 MNHEY and CDR2 SMNVEV (reference sequence). The length of the CDR3 is 17 residues. The junction had 9 bases not matched to a gene; V was cut back by 0 bases and J by 2 bases. Here the CDR3 DNA reads TGTGCCAGCAGTTTATCGAAGGGGGCTAAAGGTAACACTGAAGCTTTCTTT. Residues: CASSLSKGAKGNTEAFF.

In nucleotides, the CDR3 is TGTGCCAGCAGCTTGGCTACTGAAGCTTTCTTT. Encoded protein: CASSLATEAFF. The chain combines TRBV5-8 with TRBJ1-1; no reliable D call. In germline, CDR1 is SGHTS, CDR2 YDEGEE. V was shortened by 0 bases and J by 5 bases, with 2 bases between the two germline ends. The CDR3 length is 11 residues.

The V gene is TRBV6-5, the J gene TRBJ1-5; 8 bases are a match to TRBD1. Per germline, CDR1 MNHEY and CDR2 SVGAGI. This CDR3 comprises 15 residues. The trim removed 6 bases at V and 9 bases at J, leaving 13 bases unmatched. CDR3 residues: CASSPGTGLQWPQHF. CDR3 sequence (DNA): TGTGCCAGCAGCCCGGGGACAGGCCTACAATGGCCCCAGCATTTT.

This chain links TRBV7-8 with TRBJ1-3; D perhaps matches TRBD1 (6 bases). Trimming removed 4 bases from V and 4 bases from J, with 17 bases in between. Per germline, CDR1 SGHVS and CDR2 FQNEAQ. This CDR3 is built from 16 residues. The CDR3: CASSSVSRGRGNTIYF. The CDR3 DNA follows: TGTGCCAGCAGCTCCGTCTCCCGGGGGCGAGGAAACACCATATATTTT.

The chain uses TRBV5-1 and TRBJ1-5; 8 bases agree with TRBD1. The CDR3 runs 15 residues. The V gene's germline CDR1 is SGHRS and CDR2 YFSETQ. Losses at the gene ends were 4 bases for V and 3 bases for J; bases not matched to a gene: 6. CDR3: CASSPTGGVNQPQHF. The CDR3 DNA reads as TGCGCCAGCAGCCCAACAGGGGGAGTCAATCAGCCCCAGCATTTT.